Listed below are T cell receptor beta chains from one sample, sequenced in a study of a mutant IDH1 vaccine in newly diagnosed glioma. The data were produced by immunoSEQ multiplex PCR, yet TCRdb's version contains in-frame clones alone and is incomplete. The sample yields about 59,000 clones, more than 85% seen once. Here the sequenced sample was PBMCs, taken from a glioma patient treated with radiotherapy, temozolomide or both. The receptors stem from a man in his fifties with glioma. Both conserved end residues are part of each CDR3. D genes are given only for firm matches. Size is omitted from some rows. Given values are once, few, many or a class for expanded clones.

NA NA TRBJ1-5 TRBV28 TGTGCCAGCAGTTTCGGGACATTTAGCAATCAGCCCCAGCATTTT CASSFGTFSNQPQHF
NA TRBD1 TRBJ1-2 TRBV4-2 TGTGCCAGCAACCCGGACAGGGGAATGAACTATGGCTACACCTTC CASNPDRGMNYGYTF
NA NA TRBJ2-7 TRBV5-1 TGCGCCAGCAGCTTGGAGGTCCCCCACTCCTACGAGCAGTACTTC CASSLEVPHSYEQYF
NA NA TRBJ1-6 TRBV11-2 TGTGCCAGCACCCTGCTCCGGGTTTCCTATAATTCACCCCTCCACTTT CASTLLRVSYNSPLHF
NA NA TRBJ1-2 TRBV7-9 TGTGCCAGCAGCTTAACCTCGGCAAGCAAAGGTGGCTACACCTTC CASSLTSASKGGYTF
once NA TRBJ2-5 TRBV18 TGTGCCAGCTCACCATCGACGCGAGGGTCCGGGGGAACCCAGTACTTC CASSPSTRGSGGTQYF
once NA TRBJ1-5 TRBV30 TGTGCCTGGAGCGGGGGCGGGAGCAATCAGCCCCAGCATTTT CAWSGGGSNQPQHF
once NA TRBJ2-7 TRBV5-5 TGTGCCAGCAGCAGGGGGGCCGGGACAGCTGGTTTCGAGCAGTACTTC CASSRGAGTAGFEQYF
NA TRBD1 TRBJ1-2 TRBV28 TGTGCCAGCAGTCCCTTGGACAGGGAAGCGTACTATGGCTACACCTTC CASSPLDREAYYGYTF
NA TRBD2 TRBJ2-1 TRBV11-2 TGTGCCAGCAGCGTTCGGGGGGGCCTCTCCTACAATGAGCAGTTCTTC CASSVRGGLSYNEQFF
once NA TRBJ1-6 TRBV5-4 TGTGCCAGCAGCTTGGACCCCAGACATGCTAATTCACCCCTCCACTTT CASSLDPRHANSPLHF
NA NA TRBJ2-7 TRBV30 TGTGCCTGGAGTATTGCGACAGCCCTTAGGACTACGGAGCAGTACTTC CAWSIATALRTTEQYF
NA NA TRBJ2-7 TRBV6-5 TGTGCCAGCGCGGGTACGCCCTACTACGAGCAGTACTTC CASAGTPYYEQYF
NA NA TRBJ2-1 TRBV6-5 TGTGCCAGCAGTGCCAGGACAGCAACGTACAATGAGCAGTTCTTC CASSARTATYNEQFF
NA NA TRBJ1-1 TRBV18 TGTGCCAGCTCACCACCGACTGGGACCATAGAAGCTTTCTTT CASSPPTGTIEAFF
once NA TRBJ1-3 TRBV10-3 TGTGCCATCAGTGAAGGCCGTGGAAACACCATATATTTT CAISEGRGNTIYF
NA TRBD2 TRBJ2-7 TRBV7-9 TGTGCCAGCAGCATCCGAACTAGCGGCTCCTACGAGCAGTACTTC CASSIRTSGSYEQYF
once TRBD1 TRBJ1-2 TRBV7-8 TGTGCCAGCAGCCCGTACGTCACCGGGACAGCACCTAACTATGGCTACACCTTC CASSPYVTGTAPNYGYTF
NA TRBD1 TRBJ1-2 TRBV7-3 TGTGCCAGCAGCCCCGACAGGGGGTATGGCTACACCTTC CASSPDRGYGYTF
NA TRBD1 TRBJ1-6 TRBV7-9 TGTGCCGGCTCTCAGGGGGCGATCATCTCACCCCTCCACTTT CAGSQGAIISPLHF
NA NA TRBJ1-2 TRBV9 TGTGCCAGCAGCGTGGACAGCAGAGAACATGGCTACACCTTC CASSVDSREHGYTF
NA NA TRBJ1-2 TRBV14 TGTGCCAGCAGCCTGCCGTCTAACTATGGCTACACCTTC CASSLPSNYGYTF